The clone carrying this T cell receptor beta chain was counted only a few times. The source of the sample is a study of shared clonotypes between healthy human individuals. Germline assignment: CDR1 ENHRY and CDR2 SYGVKD. The CDR3 has 15 residues. Trimming cost V 0 bases and J 3 bases, with 9 bases left between them. Some clones are missing from TCRdb's copy, which holds only in-frame ones; the method was immunoSEQ multiplex PCR. This table has about 980,000 clones, more than 75% appearing once. This chain joins TRBV10-3 and TRBJ1-5; possibly TRBD1 for D (5 bases). This receptor was obtained from a man aged 18-30 years in good health. The sequencing input was memory CD4+ T cells sorted from blood. Subset reported: CD45RA-negative fraction. The CDR3 DNA is TGTGCCATCAGTGAGTCCGGGGGTTTCAATCAGCCCCAGCATTTT. Protein sequence: CAISESGGFNQPQHF.